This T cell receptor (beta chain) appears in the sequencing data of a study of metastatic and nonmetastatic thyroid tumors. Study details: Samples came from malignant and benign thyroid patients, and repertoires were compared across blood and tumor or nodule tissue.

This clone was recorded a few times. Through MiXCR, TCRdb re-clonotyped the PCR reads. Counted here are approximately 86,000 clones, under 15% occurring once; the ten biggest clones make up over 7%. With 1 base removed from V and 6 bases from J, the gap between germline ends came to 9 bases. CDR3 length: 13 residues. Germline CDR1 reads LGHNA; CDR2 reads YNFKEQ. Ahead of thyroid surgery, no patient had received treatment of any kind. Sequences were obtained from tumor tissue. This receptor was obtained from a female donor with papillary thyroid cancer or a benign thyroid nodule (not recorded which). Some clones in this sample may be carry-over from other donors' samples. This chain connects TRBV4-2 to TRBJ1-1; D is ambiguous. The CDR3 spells CASSQGTAAEAFF. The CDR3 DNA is TGTGCCAGCAGCCAAGGGACGGCGGCTGAAGCTTTCTTT.